This TCR beta chain was identified in a study of beta chain features in type 1 diabetes. Findings and limits, study-wide: Sequencing from cDNA could over-represent high-TCR-expressing cells. Among patients with Type 1 diabetes, TCRB CDR3s were moderately but significantly shorter in every one of the four CD4+ subsets. Type 1 diabetes patients had VDJ junctions that carried fewer insertions and more deletions.

Looked up from germline, CDR1 is SGHTA and CDR2 is FQGNSA. V lost 5 bases and J 5 bases, leaving 18 bases between the germline ends. The CDR3 loop spans 15 amino acids. The whole isolated RNA underwent reverse transcription, so sequencing captured expressed TCRB transcripts. The method was immunoSEQ multiplex PCR; TCRdb's version includes in-frame clones alone and lacks a portion of them. Of 810,000 or so clones listed, 15% to 20% were seen once; the top ten hold 0.02% to 0.025%. CD45RO/CCR7/CD25/CD127/CD95/CD27 sorting isolated CD4+ naive, central memory, regulatory and stem cell-like memory cells. About this clone itself: What it recognizes is unknown.

This rearrangement joins TRBV7-2 to TRBJ2-5, with a possible D match to TRBD1 (6 bases). The clonotype was recovered from a woman between 18 and 30 years old in good health. The sample taken for sequencing was naive CD4+ T cells from blood. The chain's CDR3 is CASSLPGQGWETQYF. The CDR3 nucleotides are TGTGCCAGCAGCCTTCCGGGACAAGGTTGGGAGACCCAGTACTTC.